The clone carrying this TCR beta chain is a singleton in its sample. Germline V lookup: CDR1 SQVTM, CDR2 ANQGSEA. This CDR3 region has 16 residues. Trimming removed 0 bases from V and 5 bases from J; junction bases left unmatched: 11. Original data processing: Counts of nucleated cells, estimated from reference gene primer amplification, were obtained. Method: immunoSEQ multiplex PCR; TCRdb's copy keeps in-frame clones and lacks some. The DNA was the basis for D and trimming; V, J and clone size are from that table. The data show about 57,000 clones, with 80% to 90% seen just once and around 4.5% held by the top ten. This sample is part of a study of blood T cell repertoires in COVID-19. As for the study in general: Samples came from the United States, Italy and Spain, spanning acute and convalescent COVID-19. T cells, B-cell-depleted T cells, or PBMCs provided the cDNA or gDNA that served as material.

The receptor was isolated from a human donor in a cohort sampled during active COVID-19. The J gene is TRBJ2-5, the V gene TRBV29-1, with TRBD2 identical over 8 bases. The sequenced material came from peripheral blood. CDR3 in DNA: TGCAGCGTTGAAGAATTGCGTCTTAGCGGGATTGAGACCCAGTACTTC. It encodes CSVEELRLSGIETQYF.